This TCR beta chain was obtained from a study of blood T cell repertoires in COVID-19. Study context: Acute and convalescent COVID-19 samples came from the United States, Italy and Spain. In each case, the material was cDNA or gDNA derived from T cells, B-cell-depleted T cells, or PBMCs.

How the authors handled the data: Cell counts per sample came from amplifying reference gene primers. Generated by immunoSEQ multiplex PCR, the TCRdb table keeps only in-frame clones and is missing some. The DNA was the basis for D and trimming; V, J and clone size are from that table. The sample includes over 200,000 clones, 80% to 85% seen only once; the top ten take around 5.4%. The CDR3 has 16 amino acids. The germline V gene has CDR1 SGDLS and CDR2 YYNGEE. The J segment lost 2 bases and the V segment lost 0 bases, leaving 6 bases of the junction unmatched. Sequencing was carried out using peripheral blood. The clonotype originates from a human donor in a cohort sampled during active COVID-19. The J gene is TRBJ2-7, the V gene TRBV9, with 9 bases lining up with TRBD2. Written as DNA, the CDR3 is TGTGCCAGCAGCGTAGCGGGCGGGGGGGGCGCCTACGAGCAGTACTTC. This translates into CASSVAGGGGAYEQYF.